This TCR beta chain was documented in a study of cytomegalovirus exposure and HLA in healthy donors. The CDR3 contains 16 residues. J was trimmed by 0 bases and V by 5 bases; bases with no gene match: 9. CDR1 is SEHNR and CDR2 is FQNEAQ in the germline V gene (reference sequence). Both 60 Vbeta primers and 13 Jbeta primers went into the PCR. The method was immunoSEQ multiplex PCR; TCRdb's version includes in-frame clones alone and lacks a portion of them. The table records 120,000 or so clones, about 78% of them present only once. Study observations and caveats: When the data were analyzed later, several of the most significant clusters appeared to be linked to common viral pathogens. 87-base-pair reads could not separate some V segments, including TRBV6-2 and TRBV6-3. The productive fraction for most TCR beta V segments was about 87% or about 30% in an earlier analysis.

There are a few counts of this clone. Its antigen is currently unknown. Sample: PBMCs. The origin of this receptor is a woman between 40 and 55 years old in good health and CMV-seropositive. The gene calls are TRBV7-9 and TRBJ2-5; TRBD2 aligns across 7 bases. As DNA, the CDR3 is TGTGCCAGCAGCCTCGAGGGACTACTGTACCAAGAGACCCAGTACTTC. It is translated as CASSLEGLLYQETQYF. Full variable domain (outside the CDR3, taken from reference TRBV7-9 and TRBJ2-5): DTGVSQNPRHKITKRGQNVTFRCDPISEHNRLYWYRQTLGQGPEFLTYFQNEAQLEKSRLLSDRFSAERPKGSFSTLEIQRTEQGDSAMYLCASSLEGLLYQETQYFGPGTRLLVL.